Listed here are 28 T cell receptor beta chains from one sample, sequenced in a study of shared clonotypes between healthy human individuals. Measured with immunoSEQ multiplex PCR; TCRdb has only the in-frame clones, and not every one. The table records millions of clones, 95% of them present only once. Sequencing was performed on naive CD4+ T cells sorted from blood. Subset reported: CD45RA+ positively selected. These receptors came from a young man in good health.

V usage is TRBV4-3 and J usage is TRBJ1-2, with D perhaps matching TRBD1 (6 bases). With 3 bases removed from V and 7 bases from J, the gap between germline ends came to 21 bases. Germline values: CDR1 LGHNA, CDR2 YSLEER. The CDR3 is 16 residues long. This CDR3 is CASSQHGGVKGGGYTF. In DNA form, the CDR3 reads TGCGCCAGCAGCCAGCACGGAGGGGTTAAAGGGGGTGGCTACACCTTC.

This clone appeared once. The CDR3 nucleotides are TGTGCCAGACAGGACAGGGGAGTAAACACCATATATTTT. Translated: CARQDRGVNTIYF. This chain connects TRBV30 to TRBJ1-3, with 9 bases that match TRBD1. Trimming at V came to 8 bases and at J to 6 bases, leaving 8 bases not matched to a gene. Germline loops: CDR1 GTSNPN, CDR2 SVGIG (reference sequence). The CDR3 has 13 residues.

CDR3 in amino acids: CASSLGERGTEAFF. For the CDR3, the DNA is TGCGCCAGCAGCTTGGGGGAACGGGGCACTGAAGCTTTCTTT. This chain connects TRBV5-1 to TRBJ1-1; D unclear. CDR1 is SGHRS and CDR2 is YFSETQ in the germline V gene. V was pared by 0 bases and J by 4 bases, with 10 bases between. The CDR3 has 14 residues.

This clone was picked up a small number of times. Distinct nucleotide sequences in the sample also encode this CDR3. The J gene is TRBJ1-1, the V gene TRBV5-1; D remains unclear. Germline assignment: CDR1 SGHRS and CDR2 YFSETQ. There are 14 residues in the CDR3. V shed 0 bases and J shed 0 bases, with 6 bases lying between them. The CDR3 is CASSLAGMNTEAFF. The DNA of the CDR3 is TGCGCCAGCAGCTTGGCGGGAATGAACACTGAAGCTTTCTTT.

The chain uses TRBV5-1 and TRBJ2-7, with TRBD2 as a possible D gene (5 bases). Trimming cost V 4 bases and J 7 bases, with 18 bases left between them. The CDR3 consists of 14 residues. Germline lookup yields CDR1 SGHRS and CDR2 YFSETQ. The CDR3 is CASSQVTGSEEQYF. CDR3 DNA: TGCGCCAGCAGCCAGGTTACGGGGTCGGAGGAGCAGTACTTC.

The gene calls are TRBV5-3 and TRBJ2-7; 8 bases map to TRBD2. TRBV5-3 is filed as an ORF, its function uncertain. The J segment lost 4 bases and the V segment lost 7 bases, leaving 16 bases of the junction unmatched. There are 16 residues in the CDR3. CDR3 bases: TGTGCCAGAGGGCCCTGGGAGAGCGGGAGTACGTACGAGCAGTACTTC. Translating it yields CARGPWESGSTYEQYF.

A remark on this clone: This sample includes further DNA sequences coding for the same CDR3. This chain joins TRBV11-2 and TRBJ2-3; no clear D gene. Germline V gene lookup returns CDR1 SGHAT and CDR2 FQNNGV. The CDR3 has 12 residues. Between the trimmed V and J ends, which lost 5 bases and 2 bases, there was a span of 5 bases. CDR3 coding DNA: TGTGCCAGCAGCCTTCACACAGATACGCAGTATTTT. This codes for CASSLHTDTQYF.

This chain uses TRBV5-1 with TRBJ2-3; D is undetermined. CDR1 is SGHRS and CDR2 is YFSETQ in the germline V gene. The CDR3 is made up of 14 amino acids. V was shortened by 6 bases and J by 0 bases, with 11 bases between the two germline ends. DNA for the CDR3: TGCGCCAGCAATTCAAAGGTTAGCACAGATACGCAGTATTTT. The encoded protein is CASNSKVSTDTQYF.

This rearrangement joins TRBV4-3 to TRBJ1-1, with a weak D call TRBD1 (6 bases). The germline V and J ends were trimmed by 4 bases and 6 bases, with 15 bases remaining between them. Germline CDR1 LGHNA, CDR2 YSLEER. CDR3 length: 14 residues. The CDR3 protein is CASSREGGGPEAFF. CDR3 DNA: TGCGCCAGCAGCCGAGAGGGAGGGGGACCTGAAGCTTTCTTT.

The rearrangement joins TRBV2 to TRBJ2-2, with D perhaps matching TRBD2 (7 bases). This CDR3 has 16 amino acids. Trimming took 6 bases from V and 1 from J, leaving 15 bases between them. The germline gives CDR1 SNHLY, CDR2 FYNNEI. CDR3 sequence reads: CASSPSGGGNTGELFF. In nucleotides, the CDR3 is TGTGCCAGCAGCCCATCGGGGGGCGGGAACACCGGGGAGCTGTTTTTT.

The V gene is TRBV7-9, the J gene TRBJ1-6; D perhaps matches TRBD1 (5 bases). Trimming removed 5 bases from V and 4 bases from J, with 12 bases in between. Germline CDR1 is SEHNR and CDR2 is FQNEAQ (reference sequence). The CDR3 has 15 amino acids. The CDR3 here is CASSVGADYNSPLHF. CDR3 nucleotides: TGTGCCAGCAGCGTTGGGGCCGATTATAATTCACCCCTCCACTTT.

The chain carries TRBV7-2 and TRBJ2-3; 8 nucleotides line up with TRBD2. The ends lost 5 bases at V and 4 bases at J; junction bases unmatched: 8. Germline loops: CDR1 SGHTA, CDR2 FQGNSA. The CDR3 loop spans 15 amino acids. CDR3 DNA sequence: TGTGCCAGCAGCCCCGGGGGGGCGCATTCAGATACGCAGTATTTT. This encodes CASSPGGAHSDTQYF.

The CDR3 DNA is TGTGCCAGCAGCTCCCTTAGGTTGGGGGCCTACGAGCAGTACTTC. The encoded protein is CASSSLRLGAYEQYF. This chain joins TRBV11-2 and TRBJ2-7; the D call may be TRBD1 or TRBD2 (5 bases each). There are 15 residues in the CDR3. The V and J ends lost 4 bases and 2 bases respectively, with 15 bases between them. Germline V gene lookup returns CDR1 SGHAT and CDR2 FQNNGV.

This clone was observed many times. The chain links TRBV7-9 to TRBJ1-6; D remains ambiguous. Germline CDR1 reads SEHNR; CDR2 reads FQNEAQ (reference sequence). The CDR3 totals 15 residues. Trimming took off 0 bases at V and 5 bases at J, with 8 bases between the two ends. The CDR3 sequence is CASSLAGINNSPLHF. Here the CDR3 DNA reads TGTGCCAGCAGCTTAGCGGGGATAAATAATTCACCCCTCCACTTT. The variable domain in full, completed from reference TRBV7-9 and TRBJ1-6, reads DTGVSQNPRHKITKRGQNVTFRCDPISEHNRLYWYRQTLGQGPEFLTYFQNEAQLEKSRLLSDRFSAERPKGSFSTLEIQRTEQGDSAMYLCASSLAGINNSPLHFGNGTRLTVT.

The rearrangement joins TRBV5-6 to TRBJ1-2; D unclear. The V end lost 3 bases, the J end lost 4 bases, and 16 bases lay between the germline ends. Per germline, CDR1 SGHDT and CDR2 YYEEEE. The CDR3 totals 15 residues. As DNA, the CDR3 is TGTGCCAGCAGCTCTGAAGTGAAGGGAAGCTATGGCTACACCTTC. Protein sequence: CASSSEVKGSYGYTF. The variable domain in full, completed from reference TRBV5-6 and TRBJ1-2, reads DAGVTQSPTHLIKTRGQQVTLRCSPKSGHDTVSWYQQALGQGPQFIFQYYEEEERQRGNFPDRFSGHQFPNYSSELNVNALLLGDSALYLCASSSEVKGSYGYTFGSGTRLTVV.

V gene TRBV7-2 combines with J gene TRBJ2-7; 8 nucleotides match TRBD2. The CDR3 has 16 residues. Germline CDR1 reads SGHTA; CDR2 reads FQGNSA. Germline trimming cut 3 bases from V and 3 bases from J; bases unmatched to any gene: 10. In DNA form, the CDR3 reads TGTGCCAGCAGCTTCTCTCTTGGGACTAGGGGCTACGAGCAGTACTTC. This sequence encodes CASSFSLGTRGYEQYF.

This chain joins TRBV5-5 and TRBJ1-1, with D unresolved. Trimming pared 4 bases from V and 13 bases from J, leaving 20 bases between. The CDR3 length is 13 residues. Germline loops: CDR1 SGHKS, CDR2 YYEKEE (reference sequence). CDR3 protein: CASSMPSSEVGFF. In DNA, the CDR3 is TGTGCCAGCAGCATGCCGAGCTCGGAAGTTGGTTTCTTT.

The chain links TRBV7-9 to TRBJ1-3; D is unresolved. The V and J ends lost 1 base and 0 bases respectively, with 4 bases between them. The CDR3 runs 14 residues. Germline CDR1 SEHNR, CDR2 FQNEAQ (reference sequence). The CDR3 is CASSLVNSGNTIYF. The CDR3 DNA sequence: TGTGCCAGCAGCTTAGTTAACTCTGGAAACACCATATATTTT.

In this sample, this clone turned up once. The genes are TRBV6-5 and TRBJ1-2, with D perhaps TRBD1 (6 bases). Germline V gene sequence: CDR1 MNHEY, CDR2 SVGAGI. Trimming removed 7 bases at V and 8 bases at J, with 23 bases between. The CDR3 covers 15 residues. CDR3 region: CASTSTGAPHRGYTF. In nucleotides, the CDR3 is TGTGCCAGCACGTCCACGGGGGCCCCTCACCGGGGCTACACCTTC.

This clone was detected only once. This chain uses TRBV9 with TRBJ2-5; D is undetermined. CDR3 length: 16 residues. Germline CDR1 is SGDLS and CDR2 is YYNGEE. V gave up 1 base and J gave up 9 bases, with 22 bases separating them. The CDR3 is CASSVPSADPPRAQYF. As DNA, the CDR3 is TGTGCCAGCAGCGTACCCTCCGCTGACCCACCACGGGCCCAGTACTTC.

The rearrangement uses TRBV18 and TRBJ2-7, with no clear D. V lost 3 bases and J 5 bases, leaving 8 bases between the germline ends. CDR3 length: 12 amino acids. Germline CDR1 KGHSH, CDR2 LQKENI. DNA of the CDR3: TGTGCCAGCTCACCGACATCCCACGAGCAGTACTTC. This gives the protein CASSPTSHEQYF.

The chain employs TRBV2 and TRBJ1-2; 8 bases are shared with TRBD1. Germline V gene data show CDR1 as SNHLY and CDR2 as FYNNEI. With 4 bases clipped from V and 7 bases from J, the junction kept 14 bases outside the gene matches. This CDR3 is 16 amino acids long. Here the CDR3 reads CASSGEMTGAGAGYTF. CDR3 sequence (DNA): TGTGCCAGCAGTGGGGAGATGACAGGGGCCGGGGCTGGCTACACCTTC.

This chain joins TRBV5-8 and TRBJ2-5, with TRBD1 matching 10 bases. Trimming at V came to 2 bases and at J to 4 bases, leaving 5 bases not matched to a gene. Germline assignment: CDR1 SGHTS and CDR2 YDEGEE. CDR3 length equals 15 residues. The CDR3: CASSFPRTGGETQYF. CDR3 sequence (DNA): TGTGCCAGCAGCTTCCCTAGGACAGGGGGAGAGACCCAGTACTTC.

The CDR3 reads CAWSLLRASGYQETQYF. The CDR3 DNA follows: TGTGCCTGGAGTCTTCTTAGGGCTAGCGGGTACCAAGAGACCCAGTACTTC. The V and J genes are TRBV30 and TRBJ2-5; 8 bases agree with TRBD2. CDR1 and CDR2 from the germline V gene are GTSNPN and SVGIG (reference sequence). CDR3 length equals 17 residues. The V gene end was trimmed by 2 bases and the J gene end by 0 bases; junction bases not matched to a gene: 11.

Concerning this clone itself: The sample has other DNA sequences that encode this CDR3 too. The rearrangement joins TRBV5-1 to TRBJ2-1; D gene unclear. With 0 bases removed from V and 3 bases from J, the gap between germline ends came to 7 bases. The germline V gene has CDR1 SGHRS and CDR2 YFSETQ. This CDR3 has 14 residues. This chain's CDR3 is CASSLDGSYNEQFF. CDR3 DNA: TGCGCCAGCAGCTTGGACGGCAGCTACAATGAGCAGTTCTTC.

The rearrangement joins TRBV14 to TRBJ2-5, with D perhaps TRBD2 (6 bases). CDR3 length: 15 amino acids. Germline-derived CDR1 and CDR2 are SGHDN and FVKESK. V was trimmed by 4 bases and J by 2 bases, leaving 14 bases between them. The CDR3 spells CASSRDGSGQETQYF. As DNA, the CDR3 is TGTGCCAGCAGCCGGGACGGGAGTGGGCAAGAGACCCAGTACTTC.

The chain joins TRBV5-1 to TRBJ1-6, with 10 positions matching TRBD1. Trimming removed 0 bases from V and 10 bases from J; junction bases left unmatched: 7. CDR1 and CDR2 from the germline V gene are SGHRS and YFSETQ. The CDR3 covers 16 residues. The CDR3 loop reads CASSLASTGGSSPLHF. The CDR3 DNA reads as TGCGCCAGCAGCTTGGCCTCGACAGGGGGCTCGTCACCCCTCCACTTT.

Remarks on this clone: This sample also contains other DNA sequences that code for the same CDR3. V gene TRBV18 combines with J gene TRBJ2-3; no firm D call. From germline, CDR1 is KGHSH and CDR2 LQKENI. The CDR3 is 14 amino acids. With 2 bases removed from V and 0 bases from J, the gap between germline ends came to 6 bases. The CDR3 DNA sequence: TGTGCCAGCTCACCAGGAGCCAGCACAGATACGCAGTATTTT. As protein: CASSPGASTDTQYF.